These 21 T cell receptor beta chains were all obtained from the same sample, sequenced in a study of radiation and T cells in renal cell carcinoma. Specified time point: baseline pretreatment blood. As to treatment: 15 Gy SBRT to primary tumor, nephrectomy 4 weeks later. Sequencing was performed with immunoSEQ multiplex PCR; in TCRdb, only in-frame clones are kept and a portion is missing. Counted here are about 150,000 clones, about 85% occurring once; the ten biggest clones make up 4.1%. The sequencing used blood, collected from a patient whose treatment included radiotherapy and nephrectomy. The receptors derive from a woman aged 70-85 years with renal cell carcinoma.

This clone appeared a single time. This chain joins TRBV30 and TRBJ1-4; D perhaps matches TRBD1 (6 bases). The CDR3 contains 15 residues. The germline V and J ends were trimmed by 3 bases and 3 bases, with 14 bases remaining between them. Germline V gene sequence: CDR1 GTSNPN, CDR2 SVGIG (reference sequence). The CDR3 sequence: CAWRRRGQANEKLFF. The CDR3 DNA reads as TGTGCCTGGAGGCGGCGGGGGCAAGCTAATGAAAAACTGTTTTTT.

The rearrangement uses TRBV7-9 and TRBJ1-3; 7 nucleotides align to TRBD1. The CDR3 has 15 amino acids. V was clipped by 5 bases and J by 2 bases; unmatched bases: 6. Germline loops: CDR1 SEHNR, CDR2 FQNEAQ (reference sequence). CDR3 bases: TGTGCCAGCAGCCCAACACAGGGGACTGGAAACACCATATATTTT. Translation gives CASSPTQGTGNTIYF.

V gene TRBV5-1 combines with J gene TRBJ1-3; D not certain. The CDR3 extends over 15 amino acids. V was shortened by 0 bases and J by 4 bases, with 11 bases between the two germline ends. Germline V gives CDR1 SGHRS, CDR2 YFSETQ. CDR3 sequence: CASSLDTAGGNTIYF. The CDR3 nucleotides read TGCGCCAGCAGCTTGGATACGGCGGGCGGAAACACCATATATTTT.

This clone was seen only once. The chain uses TRBV5-8 and TRBJ1-3; the D gene is possibly TRBD1 (5 bases). CDR1 SGHTS and CDR2 YDEGEE come from the germline V gene. The V end lost 0 bases, the J end lost 0 bases, and 7 bases lay between the germline ends. CDR3 length equals 15 residues. As DNA, the CDR3 is TGTGCCAGCAGCTTGGGACAGACCTCTGGAAACACCATATATTTT. Amino acids: CASSLGQTSGNTIYF.

V and J are TRBV27 and TRBJ2-2; TRBD1 matches at 11 bases. The germline gives CDR1 MNHEY, CDR2 SMNVEV (reference sequence). V dropped 7 bases and J dropped 10; count of bases not matched to a gene: 11. The CDR3 consists of 15 residues. The CDR3 reads CASTSPDRGRLELFF. In DNA form, the CDR3 reads TGTGCCAGCACCTCTCCGGACAGGGGGCGTCTGGAGCTGTTTTTT.

The CDR3 protein is CASTPTRYEQYF. CDR3 DNA: TGTGCCAGCACCCCGACCCGCTACGAGCAGTACTTC. The chain recombines TRBV2 with TRBJ2-7; D is unclear. The V end was cut by 7 bases, the J end by 3 bases, with 10 bases between. This CDR3 is 12 amino acids long. Germline V lookup: CDR1 SNHLY, CDR2 FYNNEI.

This sequence joins TRBV5-1 and TRBJ1-1; D call uncertain. This CDR3 has 17 residues. The V and J ends lost 3 bases and 2 bases respectively, with 20 bases between them. Germline values: CDR1 SGHRS, CDR2 YFSETQ. The CDR3 DNA sequence: TGCGCCAGCAGCTCCCGCATGGGTGGGGTCTCCAACACTGAAGCTTTCTTT. Encoded protein: CASSSRMGGVSNTEAFF.

The V call is TRBV6-1, the J call TRBJ2-2, with TRBD1 matching 7 bases. Trimming at V came to 1 base and at J to 2 bases, leaving 4 bases not matched to a gene. Germline V gene lookup returns CDR1 MNHNS and CDR2 SASEGT. This CDR3 has 16 residues. The CDR3 region has the DNA TGTGCCAGCAGTGAAGGGCAAGGGGGCAACACCGGGGAGCTGTTTTTT. Its protein is CASSEGQGGNTGELFF.

Here the CDR3 DNA reads TGCAGCGTTGAGCTGATTACTCAAGAGACCCAGTACTTC. Its translation: CSVELITQETQYF. The chain has TRBV29-1 and TRBJ2-5; D gene ambiguous. There are 13 residues in the CDR3. Trimming shortened V by 3 bases and J by 2 bases, and 10 bases separated the two germline ends. Germline V gene sequence: CDR1 SQVTM, CDR2 ANQGSEA.

The CDR3 region is CASSLGRGGETQYF. CDR3 nucleotide sequence: TGTGCCAGCAGCTTGGGGCGGGGAGGGGAGACCCAGTACTTC. This chain connects TRBV5-4 to TRBJ2-5; 7 positions match TRBD2. V lost 0 bases and J lost 5; bases outside the gene matches: 4. Germline CDR1 is SGHNT and CDR2 is YYREEE (reference sequence). The CDR3 length is 14 residues. Looking up the rest from reference TRBV5-4 and TRBJ2-5 gives the full variable domain: ETGVTQSPTHLIKTRGQQVTLRCSSQSGHNTVSWYQQALGQGPQFIFQYYREEENGRGNFPPRFSGLQFPNYSSELNVNALELDDSALYLCASSLGRGGETQYFGPGTRLLVL.

V gene TRBV5-8 combines with J gene TRBJ2-7, with D possibly matching TRBD1 (5 bases). This CDR3 is built from 16 residues. Trimming took 4 bases from V and 5 from J, leaving 22 bases between them. Germline V gene data show CDR1 as SGHTS and CDR2 as YDEGEE. In DNA form, the CDR3 reads TGTGCCAGCAGCGGCATCTTTGTTCAGGGTTCTAACGAGCAGTACTTC. Residues: CASSGIFVQGSNEQYF.

This chain uses TRBV7-2 with TRBJ1-1; D is undetermined. Trimming pared 8 bases from V and 0 bases from J, leaving 10 bases between. Germline V lookup: CDR1 SGHTA, CDR2 FQGNSA. There are 13 residues in the CDR3. The chain's CDR3 is CASFSPMNTEAFF. The CDR3 coding sequence is TGTGCCAGCTTTTCTCCAATGAACACTGAAGCTTTCTTT.

V and J are TRBV6-6 and TRBJ1-5; maybe TRBD1 (5 bases). The CDR3 is 16 residues long. V lost 5 bases and J lost 10, with 24 bases in between. Germline V gives CDR1 MNHNY, CDR2 SVGAGI (reference sequence). The CDR3: CASSAGTGLRIRPQHF. CDR3 bases: TGTGCCAGCAGTGCGGGGACGGGACTTCGAATACGTCCCCAGCATTTT.

This rearrangement joins TRBV15 to TRBJ1-1; 7 nucleotides line up with TRBD1. Germline CDR1 LNHNV, CDR2 YYDKDF (reference sequence). V dropped 2 bases and J dropped 4; count of bases not matched to a gene: 7. The CDR3 consists of 15 residues. Written as DNA, the CDR3 is TGTGCCACCAGCAGACCAGGGGGGGGCGGCACTGAAGCTTTCTTT. This translates into CATSRPGGGGTEAFF.

V gene TRBV6-5 combines with J gene TRBJ2-1; TRBD1 agrees at 8 bases. CDR3 length equals 15 residues. The germline gives CDR1 MNHEY, CDR2 SVGAGI. The J segment lost 6 bases and the V segment lost 2 bases, leaving 6 bases of the junction unmatched. In DNA form, the CDR3 reads TGTGCCAGCAGTTACGGGACAGGCCCCAGCAATGAGCAGTTCTTC. Translation gives CASSYGTGPSNEQFF.

The V and J genes are TRBV28 and TRBJ1-5, with D maybe TRBD1 (5 bases). The length of the CDR3 is 15 residues. V was pared by 5 bases and J by 2 bases, with 13 bases between. CDR1 and CDR2 (germline): MDHEN, SYDVKM. The CDR3 protein is CASSKRDGGNQPQHF. CDR3 sequence (DNA): TGTGCCAGCAGTAAGCGGGACGGGGGCAATCAGCCCCAGCATTTT.

The CDR3 loop is CASSVSGTGGYGYTF. The CDR3, as DNA: TGTGCCAGCAGCGTCTCCGGGACAGGGGGTTATGGCTACACCTTC. This chain connects TRBV9 to TRBJ1-2; 11 bases agree with TRBD1. The J segment lost 5 bases and the V segment lost 2 bases, leaving 5 bases of the junction unmatched. CDR3 size: 15 residues. Germline CDR1 and CDR2: SGDLS and YYNGEE.

The V and J genes are TRBV11-2 and TRBJ1-6, with a possible D match to TRBD1 (6 bases). Trimming took 1 base from V and 7 from J, leaving 20 bases between them. CDR3 length: 18 residues. Germline CDR1 and CDR2: SGHAT and FQNNGV. The CDR3 DNA reads as TGTGCCAGCAGCTTAGGGGCGCGGGGGCCCGGAGGGAATTCACCCCTCCACTTT. It codes for CASSLGARGPGGNSPLHF.

This clone appeared a single time. The V gene is TRBV11-2, the J gene TRBJ2-7, with 7 bases identical to TRBD2. The V segment lost 0 bases and the J segment 3 bases; nucleotides outside the gene matches: 5. Germline assignment: CDR1 SGHAT and CDR2 FQNNGV. This CDR3 has 15 amino acids. The DNA for the CDR3 is TGTGCCAGCAGCTTAGAATGGGGGGGTAGCTACGAGCAGTACTTC. Its protein product is CASSLEWGGSYEQYF.

J is TRBJ2-7 and V is TRBV5-8; D is ambiguous. CDR3 length: 12 residues. Germline V lookup: CDR1 SGHTS, CDR2 YDEGEE. V lost 4 bases and J lost 5, with 10 bases in between. CDR3 in DNA: TGTGCCAGCAGCCCTGCGGCCAACGAGCAGTACTTC. Residues: CASSPAANEQYF.

The chain couples TRBV2 to TRBJ1-6; 9 bases match TRBD1. Germline assignment: CDR1 SNHLY and CDR2 FYNNEI. The CDR3 consists of 14 residues. V trimming: 4 bases; J trimming: 10 bases; junction bases outside the gene matches: 5. CDR3 amino acids: CASSGGQGSSPLHF. As DNA, the CDR3 is TGTGCCAGCAGTGGGGGACAGGGTAGCTCACCCCTCCACTTT. Full variable domain (rest looked up from reference TRBV2 and TRBJ1-6): EPEVTQTPSHQVTQMGQEVILRCVPISNHLYFYWYRQILGQKVEFLVSFYNNEISEKSEIFDDQFSVERPDGSNFTLKIRSTKLEDSAMYFCASSGGQGSSPLHFGNGTRLTVT.